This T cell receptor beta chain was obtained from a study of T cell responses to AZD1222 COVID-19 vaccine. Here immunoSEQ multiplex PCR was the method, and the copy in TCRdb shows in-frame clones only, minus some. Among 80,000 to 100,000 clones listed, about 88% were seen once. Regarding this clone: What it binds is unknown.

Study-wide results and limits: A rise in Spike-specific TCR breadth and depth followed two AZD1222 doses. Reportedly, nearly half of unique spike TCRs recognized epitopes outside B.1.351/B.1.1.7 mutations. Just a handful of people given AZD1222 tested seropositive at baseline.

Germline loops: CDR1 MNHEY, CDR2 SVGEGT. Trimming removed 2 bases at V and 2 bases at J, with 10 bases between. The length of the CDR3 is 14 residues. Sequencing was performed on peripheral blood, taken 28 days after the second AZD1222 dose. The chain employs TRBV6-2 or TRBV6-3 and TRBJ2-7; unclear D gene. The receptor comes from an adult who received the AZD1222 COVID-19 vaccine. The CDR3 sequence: CASSYGPGTYEQYF. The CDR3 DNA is TGTGCCAGCAGTTACGGGCCGGGCACCTACGAGCAGTACTTC.